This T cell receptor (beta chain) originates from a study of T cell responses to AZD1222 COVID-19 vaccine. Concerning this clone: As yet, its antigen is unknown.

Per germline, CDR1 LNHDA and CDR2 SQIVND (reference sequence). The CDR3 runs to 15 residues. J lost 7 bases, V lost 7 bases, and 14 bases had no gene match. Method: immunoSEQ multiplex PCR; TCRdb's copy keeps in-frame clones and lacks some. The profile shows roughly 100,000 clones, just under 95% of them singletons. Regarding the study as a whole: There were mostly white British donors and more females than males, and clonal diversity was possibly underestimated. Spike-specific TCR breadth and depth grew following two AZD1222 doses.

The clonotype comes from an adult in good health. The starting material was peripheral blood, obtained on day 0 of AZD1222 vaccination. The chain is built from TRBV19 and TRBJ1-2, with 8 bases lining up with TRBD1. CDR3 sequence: CASTGGQGGMGGYTF. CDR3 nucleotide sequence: TGTGCCAGTACCGGAGGACAGGGAGGGATGGGTGGCTACACCTTC.